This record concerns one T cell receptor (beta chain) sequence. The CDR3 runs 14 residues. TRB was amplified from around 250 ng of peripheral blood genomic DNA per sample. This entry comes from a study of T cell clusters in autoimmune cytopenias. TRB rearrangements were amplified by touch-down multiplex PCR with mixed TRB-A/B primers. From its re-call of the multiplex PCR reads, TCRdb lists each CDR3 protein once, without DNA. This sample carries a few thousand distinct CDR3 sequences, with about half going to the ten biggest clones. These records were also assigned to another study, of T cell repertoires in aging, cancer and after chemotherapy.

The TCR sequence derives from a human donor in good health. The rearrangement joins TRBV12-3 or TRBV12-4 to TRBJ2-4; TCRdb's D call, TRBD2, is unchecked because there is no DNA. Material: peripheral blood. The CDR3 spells CASSLEGGSDIQYF.